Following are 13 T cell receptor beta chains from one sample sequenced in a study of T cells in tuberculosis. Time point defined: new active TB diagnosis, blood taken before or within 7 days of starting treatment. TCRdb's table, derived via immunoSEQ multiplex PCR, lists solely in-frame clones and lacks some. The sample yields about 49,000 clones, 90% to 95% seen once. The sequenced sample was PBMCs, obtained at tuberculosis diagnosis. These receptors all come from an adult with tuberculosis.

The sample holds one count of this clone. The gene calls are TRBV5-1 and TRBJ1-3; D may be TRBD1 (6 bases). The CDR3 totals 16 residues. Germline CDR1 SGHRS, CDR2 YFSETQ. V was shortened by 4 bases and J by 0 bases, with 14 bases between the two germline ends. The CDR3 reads CASSENTGFSGNTIYF. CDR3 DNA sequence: TGCGCCAGCAGCGAAAATACAGGGTTCTCTGGAAACACCATATATTTT. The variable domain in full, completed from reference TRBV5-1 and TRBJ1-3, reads KAGVTQTPRYLIKTRGQQVTLSCSPISGHRSVSWYQQTPGQGLQFLFEYFSETQRNKGNFPGRFSGRQFSNSRSEMNVSTLELGDSALYLCASSENTGFSGNTIYFGEGSWLTVV.

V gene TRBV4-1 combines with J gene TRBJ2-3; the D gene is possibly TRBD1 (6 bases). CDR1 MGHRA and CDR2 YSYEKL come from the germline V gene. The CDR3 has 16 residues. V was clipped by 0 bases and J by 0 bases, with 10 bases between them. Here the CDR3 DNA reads TGCGCCAGCAGCCAAGAGAGGACAGCTAGCACAGATACGCAGTATTTT. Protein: CASSQERTASTDTQYF.

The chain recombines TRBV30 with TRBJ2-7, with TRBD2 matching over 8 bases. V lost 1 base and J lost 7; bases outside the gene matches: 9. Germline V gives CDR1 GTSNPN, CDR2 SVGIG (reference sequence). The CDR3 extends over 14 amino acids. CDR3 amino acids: CAWSGDSGTWEQYF. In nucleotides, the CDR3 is TGTGCCTGGAGTGGGGATAGCGGGACTTGGGAGCAGTACTTC.

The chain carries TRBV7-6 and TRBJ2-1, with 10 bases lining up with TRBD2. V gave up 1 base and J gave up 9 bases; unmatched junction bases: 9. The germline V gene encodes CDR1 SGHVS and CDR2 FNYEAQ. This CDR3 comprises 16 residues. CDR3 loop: CASSLDPSGSLVEQFF. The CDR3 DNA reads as TGTGCCAGCAGCTTAGACCCTAGCGGGAGTTTGGTTGAGCAGTTCTTC.

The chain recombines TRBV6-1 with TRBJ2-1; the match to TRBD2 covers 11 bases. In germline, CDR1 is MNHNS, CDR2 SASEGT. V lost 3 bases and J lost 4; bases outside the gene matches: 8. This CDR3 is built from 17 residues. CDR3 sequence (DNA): TGTGCCAGCAGTGATAGGGGGGGACTAGCGGTTTACAATGAGCAGTTCTTC. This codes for CASSDRGGLAVYNEQFF.

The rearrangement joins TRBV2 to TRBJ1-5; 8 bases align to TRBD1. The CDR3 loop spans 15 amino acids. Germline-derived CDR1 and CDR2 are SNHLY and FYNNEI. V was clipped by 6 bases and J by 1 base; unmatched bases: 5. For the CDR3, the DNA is TGTGCCAGCAGCTTGGGACAGGCCAGCAATCAGCCCCAGCATTTT. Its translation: CASSLGQASNQPQHF.

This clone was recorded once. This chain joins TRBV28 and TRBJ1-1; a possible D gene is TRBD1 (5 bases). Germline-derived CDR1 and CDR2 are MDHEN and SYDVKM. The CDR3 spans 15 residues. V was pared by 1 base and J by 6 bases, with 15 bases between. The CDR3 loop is CASSLLQGLGAEAFF. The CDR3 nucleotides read TGTGCCAGCAGTTTATTGCAGGGTTTAGGGGCTGAAGCTTTCTTT.

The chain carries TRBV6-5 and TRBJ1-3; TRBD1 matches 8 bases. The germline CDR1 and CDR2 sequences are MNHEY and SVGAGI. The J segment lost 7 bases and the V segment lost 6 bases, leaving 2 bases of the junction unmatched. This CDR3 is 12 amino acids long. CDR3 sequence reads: CASRGQANTIYF. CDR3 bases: TGTGCCAGCAGGGGACAGGCGAACACCATATATTTT.

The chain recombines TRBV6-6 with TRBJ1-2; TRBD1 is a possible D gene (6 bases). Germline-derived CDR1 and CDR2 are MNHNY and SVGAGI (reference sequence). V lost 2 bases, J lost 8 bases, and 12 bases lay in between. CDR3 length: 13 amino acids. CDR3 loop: CASSYGGPGGYTF. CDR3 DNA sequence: TGTGCCAGCAGTTACGGGGGCCCTGGCGGCTACACCTTC.

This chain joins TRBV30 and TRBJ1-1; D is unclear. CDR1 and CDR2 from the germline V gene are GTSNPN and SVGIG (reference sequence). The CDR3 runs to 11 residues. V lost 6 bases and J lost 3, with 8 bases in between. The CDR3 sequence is CACLLDTEAFF. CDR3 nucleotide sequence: TGTGCCTGTTTACTGGACACTGAAGCTTTCTTT. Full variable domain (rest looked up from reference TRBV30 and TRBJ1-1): SQTIHQWPATLVQPVGSPLSLECTVEGTSNPNLYWYRQAAGRGLQLLFYSVGIGQISSEVPQNLSASRPQDRQFILSSKKLLLSDSGFYLCACLLDTEAFFGQGTRLTVV.

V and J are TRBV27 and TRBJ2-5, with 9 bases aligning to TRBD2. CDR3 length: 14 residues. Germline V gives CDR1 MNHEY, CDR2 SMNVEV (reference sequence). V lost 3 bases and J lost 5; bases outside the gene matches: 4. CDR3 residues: CASSLTSGRETQYF. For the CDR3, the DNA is TGTGCCAGCAGTTTGACTAGCGGCCGCGAGACCCAGTACTTC.

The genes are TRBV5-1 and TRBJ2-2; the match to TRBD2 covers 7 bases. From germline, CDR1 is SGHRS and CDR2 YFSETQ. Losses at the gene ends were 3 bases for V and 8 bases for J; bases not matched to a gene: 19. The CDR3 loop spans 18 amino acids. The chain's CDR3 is CASSSSSRLALRTGELFF. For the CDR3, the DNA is TGCGCCAGCAGCTCATCCTCCAGACTAGCCTTGCGGACGGGGGAGCTGTTTTTT.

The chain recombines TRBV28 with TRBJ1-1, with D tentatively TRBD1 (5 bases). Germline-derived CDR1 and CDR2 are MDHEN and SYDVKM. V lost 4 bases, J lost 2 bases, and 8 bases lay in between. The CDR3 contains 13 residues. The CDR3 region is CASSWRGNTEAFF. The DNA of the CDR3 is TGTGCCAGCAGTTGGAGGGGAAACACTGAAGCTTTCTTT.